This entry lists 6 T cell receptor beta chains sequenced from one sample in a study of CD8 T cells in acute hepatitis C reinfection (dated by TCRdb to 2020 to 2022). Libraries came from the immunoSEQ multiplex PCR assay. Entries here come from immuneACCESS through TCRdb and include only in-frame sequences with V and J called. Some clones fail to appear in such tables; in the studies checked, an unresolved V gene covers under half of the shortfall, and the cause of the remainder is unknown. The sample table shows 30,000 to 45,000 clones, and 70% to 90% are seen once. About a tenth of the sample goes to the ten largest clones. The time point label on this specimen signifies: naive CD8 control sorted from an acute-time-point sample. The source material was naive CD8+ T cells from PBMCs. Interpreted using the paper, the cell subset or site label stands for: sorted total naive CD45RO-negative CD8+ T cells. The receptors stem from a woman in her late teens or twenties who spontaneously cleared hepatitis C infection.

V is TRBV6-6 and J is TRBJ2-4, with 13 bases lining up with TRBD2. The CDR3 contains 16 residues. Germline trimming cut 6 bases from V and 3 bases from J; bases unmatched to any gene: 5. Germline V gene sequence: CDR1 MNHNY, CDR2 SVGAGI (reference sequence). CDR3 sequence (DNA): TGTGCCAGCAGGGGACTAGCGGGGCTGGTCAAAAACATTCAGTACTTC. This sequence encodes CASRGLAGLVKNIQYF.

This sequence joins TRBV5-4 and TRBJ1-1; D call uncertain. This CDR3 is 13 amino acids long. Germline CDR1 reads SGHNT; CDR2 reads YYREEE (reference sequence). Trimming pared 2 bases from V and 1 base from J, leaving 6 bases between. The CDR3 DNA is TGTGCCAGCAGCTTAGCGGCGAACACTGAAGCTTTCTTT. It encodes CASSLAANTEAFF.

This sequence joins TRBV16 and TRBJ2-7; TRBD1 matches 9 bases. The V and J ends lost 7 bases and 5 bases, in that order; junction bases with no gene match: 9. CDR1 is KGHSY, CDR2 FQNENV, per germline. The CDR3 contains 14 residues. The CDR3 loop reads CASIGDGQGNEQYF. The CDR3 DNA reads as TGTGCCAGCATCGGCGATGGACAGGGGAACGAGCAGTACTTC.

This chain links TRBV25-1 with TRBJ2-3; D gene unclear. Trimming removed 5 bases from V and 2 bases from J, with 11 bases in between. CDR3 length: 14 amino acids. Germline V gene lookup returns CDR1 MGHDK and CDR2 SYGVNS. This chain's CDR3 is CASSPMYLTDTQYF. For the CDR3, the DNA is TGTGCCAGCAGTCCAATGTACCTCACAGATACGCAGTATTTT. The full variable domain, completed using reference TRBV25-1 and TRBJ2-3, is EADIYQTPRYLVIGTGKKITLECSQTMGHDKMYWYQQDPGMELHLIHYSYGVNSTEKGDLSSESTVSRIRTEHFPLTLESARPSHTSQYLCASSPMYLTDTQYFGPGTRLTVL.

This clone was counted a single time. J is TRBJ2-7 and V is TRBV12-5, with 8 bases that match TRBD2. The germline CDR1 and CDR2 sequences are LGHNT and FRNRAP. The CDR3 length is 14 residues. With V trimmed by 6 bases and J by 0 bases, 4 bases remained unmatched. CDR3 protein: CASGPGGGSYEQYF. CDR3 bases: TGTGCTAGTGGCCCGGGAGGGGGCTCCTACGAGCAGTACTTC.

In DNA form, the CDR3 reads TGTGCCAGCAGTTCCCTCCTAGGGAGGGGATGGAACGGGGAGCTGTTTTTT. This sequence encodes CASSSLLGRGWNGELFF. The gene calls are TRBV27 and TRBJ2-2, with 7 bases that match TRBD2. Unmatched junction bases numbered 15, after V lost 4 bases and J lost 7 bases. This CDR3 is 17 amino acids long. In germline, CDR1 is MNHEY, CDR2 SMNVEV (reference sequence).